This TCR beta chain was obtained from a study of T cells in Graves' hyperthyroidism and ophthalmopathy. Study-level background: The initial diagnosis was the point when peripheral blood was collected, ahead of any treatment.

Hyperthyroidism in the patients, aged 18 to 65, was newly diagnosed and under 2 months in duration. Clinical symptoms, serum thyroxine and TRAb, thyroid ultrasound and orbital computed tomography together formed the diagnostic basis. From RNA transcripts, TCR beta CDR3 regions were amplified. An initial round of RT-PCR targeting the TCR CDR3 relied on the HTBI primer set. MiXCR, run by TCRdb on the multiplex PCR reads, gives a single entry per CDR3 protein. The sample has some 300,000 distinct CDR3 sequences; around 13% are singletons. This clonotype was picked up many times. The V gene's germline CDR1 is DFQATT and CDR2 SNEGSKA (reference sequence). The CDR3 is made up of 12 amino acids. Between the trimmed V and J ends, which lost 6 bases and 3 bases, there was a span of 12 bases.

The chain joins TRBV20-1 to TRBJ2-7; no clear D. Sequenced material: blood. The TCR comes from a woman aged 40 to 50 with Graves' hyperthyroidism. CDR3 coding DNA: TGCAGTGCCCACAAGACCGACTACGAGCAGTACTTC. It yields the protein CSAHKTDYEQYF.